The clone carrying this T cell receptor beta chain was recorded a few times. Its antigen is currently unknown. This sample was included in a study of vaccination and CD4 T cells after COVID-19. Germline V gene data show CDR1 as SGHTA and CDR2 as FQGNSA. The junction had 4 bases not matched to a gene; V was cut back by 6 bases and J by 0 bases. The CDR3 extends over 14 amino acids. Regarding treatment: 10-day PBMC culture with coronavirus spike peptide pools or control peptides (ViraFEST assay). Positive PCR dates spanned March to December 2020, predating US Alpha, Beta and Delta variants. Cultured CD4+ T cell DNA underwent sequencing with the Oncomine TCR Beta short-read assay. From the PCR reads, TCRdb called clonotypes with MiXCR, one entry per CDR3 protein. The data contain under 25,000 distinct CDR3 sequences, around 43% of them singletons.

The receptor was isolated from a human donor who had recovered from COVID-19. This chain joins TRBV7-2 and TRBJ1-2; 7 bases map to TRBD1. Sequencing was performed on CD4+ T cells from blood, cultured in vitro. CDR3 DNA sequence: TGTGCCAGCAGTCGGGACAGATCTAACTATGGCTACACCTTC. This codes for CASSRDRSNYGYTF. Full variable domain (rest looked up from reference TRBV7-2 and TRBJ1-2): GAGVSQSPSNKVTEKGKDVELRCDPISGHTALYWYRQSLGQGLEFLIYFQGNSAPDKSGLPSDRFSAERTGGSVSTLTIQRTQQEDSAVYLCASSRDRSNYGYTFGSGTRLTVV.